The source of this T cell receptor (beta chain) is a study of early stage breast cancer tumors. The wider study: Invasive lobular carcinomas made up about 35% of the 12 ER+/PR+/HER2- tumors. Study-wide findings and caveats: Chain pairing and CD4, CD8 or FOXP3 expression were not captured. Enriched TCRB sequences shared across patients were mostly commonly generated sequences. In about 90% of the 16 patients, blood comparison separated tumor from normal breast.

Germline CDR1 reads LGHNA; CDR2 reads YSLEER. The CDR3 is 15 amino acids. Trimming removed 0 bases at V and 6 bases at J, with 14 bases between. This clone was seen more than once but under ten times. Its specificity is unknown. Profiled with immunoSEQ multiplex PCR; TCRdb holds only in-frame clones, not every one. The sample comprises 50,000 to 65,000 clones, 70% to 80% of which are singletons, and about 3.7% rests with the top ten. The chain links TRBV4-3 to TRBJ1-2; a weak D match, TRBD1 (5 bases). The origin of this receptor is a person aged 30-39 years with breast cancer. The specimen sequenced was blood. In DNA form, the CDR3 reads TGCGCCAGCAGCCAAGATCGGGGCAGGGTGGATGGCTACACCTTC. Translation: CASSQDRGRVDGYTF.